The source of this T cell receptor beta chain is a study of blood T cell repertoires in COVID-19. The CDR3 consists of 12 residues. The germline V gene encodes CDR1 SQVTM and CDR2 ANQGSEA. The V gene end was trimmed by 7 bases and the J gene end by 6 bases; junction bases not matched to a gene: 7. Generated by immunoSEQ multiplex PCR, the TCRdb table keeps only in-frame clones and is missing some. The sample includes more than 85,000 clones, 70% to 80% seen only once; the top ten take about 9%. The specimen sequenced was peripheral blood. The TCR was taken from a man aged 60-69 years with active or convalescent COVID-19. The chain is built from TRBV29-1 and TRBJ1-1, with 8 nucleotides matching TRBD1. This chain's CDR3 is CSARQGSSEAFF. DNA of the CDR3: TGCAGCGCTCGACAGGGGAGCTCTGAAGCTTTCTTT.